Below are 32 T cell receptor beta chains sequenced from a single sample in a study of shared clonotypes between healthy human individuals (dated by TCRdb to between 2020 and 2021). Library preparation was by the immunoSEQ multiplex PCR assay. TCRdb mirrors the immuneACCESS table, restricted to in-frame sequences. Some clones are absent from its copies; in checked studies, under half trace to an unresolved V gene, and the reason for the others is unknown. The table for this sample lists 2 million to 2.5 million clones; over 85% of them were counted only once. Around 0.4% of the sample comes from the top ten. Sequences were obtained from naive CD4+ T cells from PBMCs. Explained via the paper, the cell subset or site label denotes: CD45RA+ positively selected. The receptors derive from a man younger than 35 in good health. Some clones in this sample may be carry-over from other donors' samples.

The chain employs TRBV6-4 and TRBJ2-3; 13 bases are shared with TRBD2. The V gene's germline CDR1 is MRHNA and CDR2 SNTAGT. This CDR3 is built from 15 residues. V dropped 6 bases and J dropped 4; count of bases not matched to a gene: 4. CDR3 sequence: CASSGLAGVADTQYF. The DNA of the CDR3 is TGTGCCAGCAGCGGACTAGCGGGAGTAGCAGATACGCAGTATTTT.

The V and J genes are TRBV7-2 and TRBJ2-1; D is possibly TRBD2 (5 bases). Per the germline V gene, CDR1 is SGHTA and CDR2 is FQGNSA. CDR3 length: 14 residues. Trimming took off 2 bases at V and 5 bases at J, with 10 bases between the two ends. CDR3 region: CASSLTGWNNEQFF. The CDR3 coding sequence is TGTGCCAGCAGCTTAACGGGGTGGAACAATGAGCAGTTCTTC.

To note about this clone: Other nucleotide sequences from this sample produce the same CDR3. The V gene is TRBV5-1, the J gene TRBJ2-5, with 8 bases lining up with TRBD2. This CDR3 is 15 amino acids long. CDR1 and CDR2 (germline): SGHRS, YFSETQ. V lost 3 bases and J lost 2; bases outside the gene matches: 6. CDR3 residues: CASSSGTSGQETQYF. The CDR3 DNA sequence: TGCGCCAGCAGCTCCGGCACTAGCGGACAAGAGACCCAGTACTTC.

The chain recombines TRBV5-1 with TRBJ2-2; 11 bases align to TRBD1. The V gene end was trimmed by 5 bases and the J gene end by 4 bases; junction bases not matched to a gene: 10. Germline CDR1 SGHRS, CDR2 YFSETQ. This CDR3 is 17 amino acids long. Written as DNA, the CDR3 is TGCGCCAGCAGGAGGACGACCGGGACAGGGGGCACCGGGGAGCTGTTTTTT. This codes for CASRRTTGTGGTGELFF.

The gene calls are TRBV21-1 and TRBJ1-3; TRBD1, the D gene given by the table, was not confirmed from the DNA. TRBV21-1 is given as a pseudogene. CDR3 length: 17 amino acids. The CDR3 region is CASTASWGEPSGNTIYF. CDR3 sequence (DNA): TGTGCCAGCACCGCAAGCTGGGGCGAACCCTCTGGAAACACCATATATTTT.

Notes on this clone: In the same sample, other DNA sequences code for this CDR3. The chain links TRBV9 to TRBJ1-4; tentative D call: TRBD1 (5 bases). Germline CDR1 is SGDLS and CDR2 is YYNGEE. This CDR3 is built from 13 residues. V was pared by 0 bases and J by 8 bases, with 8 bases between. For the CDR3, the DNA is TGTGCCAGCAGCGTAGGGGGGAACGAAAAACTGTTTTTT. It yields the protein CASSVGGNEKLFF. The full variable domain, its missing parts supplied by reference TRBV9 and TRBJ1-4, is DSGVTQTPKHLITATGQRVTLRCSPRSGDLSVYWYQQSLDQGLQFLIQYYNGEERAKGNILERFSAQQFPDLHSELNLSSLELGDSALYFCASSVGGNEKLFFGSGTQLSVL.

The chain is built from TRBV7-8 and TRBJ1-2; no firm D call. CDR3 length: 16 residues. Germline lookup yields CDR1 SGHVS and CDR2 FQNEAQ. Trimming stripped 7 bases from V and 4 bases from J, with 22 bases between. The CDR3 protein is CASNPAVWATPYGYTF. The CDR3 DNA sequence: TGTGCCAGCAACCCTGCCGTGTGGGCCACCCCCTATGGCTACACCTTC.

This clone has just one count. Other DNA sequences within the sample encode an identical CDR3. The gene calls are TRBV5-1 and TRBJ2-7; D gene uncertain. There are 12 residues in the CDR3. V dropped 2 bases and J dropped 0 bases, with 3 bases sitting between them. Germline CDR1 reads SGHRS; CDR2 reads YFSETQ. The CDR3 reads CASSLYSYEQYF. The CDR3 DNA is TGCGCCAGCAGCTTATACTCCTACGAGCAGTACTTC.

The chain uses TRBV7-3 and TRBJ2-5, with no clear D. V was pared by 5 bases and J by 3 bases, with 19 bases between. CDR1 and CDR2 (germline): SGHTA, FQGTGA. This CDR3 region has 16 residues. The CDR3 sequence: CASSPGPKVGKETQYF. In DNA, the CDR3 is TGTGCCAGCAGCCCCGGACCGAAAGTGGGGAAAGAGACCCAGTACTTC. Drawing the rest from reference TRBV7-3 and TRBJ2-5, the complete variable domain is GAGVSQTPSNKVTEKGKYVELRCDPISGHTALYWYRQSLGQGPEFLIYFQGTGAADDSGLPNDRFFAVRPEGSVSTLKIQRTERGDSAVYLCASSPGPKVGKETQYFGPGTRLLVL.

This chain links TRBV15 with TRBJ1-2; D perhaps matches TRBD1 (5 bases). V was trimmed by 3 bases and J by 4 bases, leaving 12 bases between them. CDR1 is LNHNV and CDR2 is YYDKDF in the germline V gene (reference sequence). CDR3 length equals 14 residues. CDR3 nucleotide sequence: TGTGCCACCAGCAGGGGGGTGACAGTCTATGGCTACACCTTC. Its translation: CATSRGVTVYGYTF.

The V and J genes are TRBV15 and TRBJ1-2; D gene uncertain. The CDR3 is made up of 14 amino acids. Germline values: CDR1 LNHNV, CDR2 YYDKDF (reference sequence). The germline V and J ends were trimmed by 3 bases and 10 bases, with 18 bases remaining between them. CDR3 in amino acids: CATSSWPGTDPYTF. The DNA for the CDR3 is TGTGCCACCAGCAGTTGGCCGGGCACCGATCCCTACACCTTC.

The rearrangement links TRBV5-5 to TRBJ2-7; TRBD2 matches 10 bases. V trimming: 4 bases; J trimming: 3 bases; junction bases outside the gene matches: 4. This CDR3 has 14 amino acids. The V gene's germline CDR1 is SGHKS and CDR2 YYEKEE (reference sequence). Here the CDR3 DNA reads TGTGCCAGCAGCCGGACTAGCGGAAACTACGAGCAGTACTTC. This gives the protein CASSRTSGNYEQYF.

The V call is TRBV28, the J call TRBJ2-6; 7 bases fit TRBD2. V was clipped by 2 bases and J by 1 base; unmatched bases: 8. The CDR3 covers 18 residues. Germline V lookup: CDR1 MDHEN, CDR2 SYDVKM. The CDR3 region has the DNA TGTGCCAGCAGTTTAGGACTAGTACCCGTATCTGGGGCCAACGTCCTGACTTTC. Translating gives CASSLGLVPVSGANVLTF.

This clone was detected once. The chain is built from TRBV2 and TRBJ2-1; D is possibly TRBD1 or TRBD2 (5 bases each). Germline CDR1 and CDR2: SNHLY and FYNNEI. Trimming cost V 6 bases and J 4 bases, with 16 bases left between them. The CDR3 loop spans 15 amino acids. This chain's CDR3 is CASRGDPGRYNEQFF. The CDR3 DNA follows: TGTGCCAGCAGGGGGGACCCGGGAAGGTACAATGAGCAGTTCTTC.

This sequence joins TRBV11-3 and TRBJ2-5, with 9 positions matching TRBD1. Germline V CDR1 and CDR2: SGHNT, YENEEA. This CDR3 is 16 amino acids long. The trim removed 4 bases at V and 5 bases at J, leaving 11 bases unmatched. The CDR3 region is CASSWGTGISEETQYF. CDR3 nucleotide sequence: TGTGCCAGCAGCTGGGGGACAGGGATATCGGAGGAGACCCAGTACTTC.

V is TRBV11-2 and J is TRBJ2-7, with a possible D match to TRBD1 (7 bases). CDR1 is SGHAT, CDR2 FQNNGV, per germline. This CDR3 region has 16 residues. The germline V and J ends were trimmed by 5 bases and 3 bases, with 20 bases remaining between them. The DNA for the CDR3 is TGTGCCAGCAGCGAGGGGCGGGGACAGAGACACTACGAGCAGTACTTC. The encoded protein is CASSEGRGQRHYEQYF.

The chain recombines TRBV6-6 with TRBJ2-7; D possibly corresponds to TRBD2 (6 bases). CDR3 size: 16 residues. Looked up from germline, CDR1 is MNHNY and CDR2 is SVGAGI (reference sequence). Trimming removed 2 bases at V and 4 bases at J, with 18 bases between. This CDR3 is CASSYAPKGGMYEQYF. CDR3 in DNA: TGTGCCAGCAGTTACGCCCCCAAAGGAGGGATGTACGAGCAGTACTTC.

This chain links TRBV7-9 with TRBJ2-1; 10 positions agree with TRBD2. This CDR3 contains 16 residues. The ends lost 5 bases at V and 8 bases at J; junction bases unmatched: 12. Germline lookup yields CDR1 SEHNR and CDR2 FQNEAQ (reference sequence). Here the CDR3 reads CASSQARLAGVHEQFF. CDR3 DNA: TGTGCCAGCAGCCAAGCCAGGCTAGCGGGAGTCCATGAGCAGTTCTTC.

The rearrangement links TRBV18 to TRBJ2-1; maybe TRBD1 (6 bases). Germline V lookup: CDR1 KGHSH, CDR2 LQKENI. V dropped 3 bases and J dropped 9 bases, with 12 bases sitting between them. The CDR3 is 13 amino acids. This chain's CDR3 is CASSPDLGGEQFF. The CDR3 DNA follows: TGTGCCAGCTCACCGGACCTAGGGGGTGAGCAGTTCTTC.

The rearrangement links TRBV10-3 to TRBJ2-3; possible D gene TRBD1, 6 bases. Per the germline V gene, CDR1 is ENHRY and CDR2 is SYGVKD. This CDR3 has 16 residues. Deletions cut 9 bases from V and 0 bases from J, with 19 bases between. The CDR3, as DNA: TGTGCCATTAGACAGGATCGAACGGCTAGCACAGATACGCAGTATTTT. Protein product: CAIRQDRTASTDTQYF.

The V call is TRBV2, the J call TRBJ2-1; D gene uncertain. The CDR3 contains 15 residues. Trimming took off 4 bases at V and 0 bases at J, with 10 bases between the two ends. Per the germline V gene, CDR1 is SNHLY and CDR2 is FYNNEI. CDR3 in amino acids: CASSVLASSYNEQFF. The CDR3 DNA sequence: TGTGCCAGCAGTGTGTTAGCTAGCTCCTACAATGAGCAGTTCTTC.

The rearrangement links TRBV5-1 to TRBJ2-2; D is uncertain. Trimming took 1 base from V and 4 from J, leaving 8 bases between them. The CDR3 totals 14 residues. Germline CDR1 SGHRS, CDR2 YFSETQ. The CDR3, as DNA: TGCGCCAGCAGCTTGAATGTTGGCACCGGGGAGCTGTTTTTT. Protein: CASSLNVGTGELFF.

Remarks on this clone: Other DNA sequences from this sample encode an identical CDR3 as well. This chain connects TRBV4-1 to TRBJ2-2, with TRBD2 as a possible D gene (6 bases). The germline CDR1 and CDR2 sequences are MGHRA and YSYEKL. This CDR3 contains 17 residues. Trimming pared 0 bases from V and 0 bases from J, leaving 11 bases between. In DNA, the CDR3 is TGCGCCAGCAGCCAAGAAGCGGGTGGGGCGAACACCGGGGAGCTGTTTTTT. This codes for CASSQEAGGANTGELFF.

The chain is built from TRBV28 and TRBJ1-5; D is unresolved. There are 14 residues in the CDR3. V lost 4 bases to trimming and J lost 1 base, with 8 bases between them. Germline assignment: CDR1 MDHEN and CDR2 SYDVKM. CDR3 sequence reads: CASSYVQSNQPQHF. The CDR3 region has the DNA TGTGCCAGCAGTTACGTTCAGAGCAATCAGCCCCAGCATTTT.

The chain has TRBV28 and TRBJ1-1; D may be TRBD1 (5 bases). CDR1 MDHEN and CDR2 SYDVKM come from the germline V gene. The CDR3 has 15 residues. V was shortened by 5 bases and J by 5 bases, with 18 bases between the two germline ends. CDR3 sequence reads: CASSPTGRVQTEAFF. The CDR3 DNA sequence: TGTGCCAGCAGTCCCACCGGCAGGGTCCAAACTGAAGCTTTCTTT.

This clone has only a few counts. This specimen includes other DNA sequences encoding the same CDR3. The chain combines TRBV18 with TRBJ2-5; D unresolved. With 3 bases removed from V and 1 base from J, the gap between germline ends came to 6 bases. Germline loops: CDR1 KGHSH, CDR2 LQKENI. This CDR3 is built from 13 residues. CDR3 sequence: CASSPVSQETQYF. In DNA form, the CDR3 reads TGTGCCAGCTCACCCGTCAGCCAAGAGACCCAGTACTTC.

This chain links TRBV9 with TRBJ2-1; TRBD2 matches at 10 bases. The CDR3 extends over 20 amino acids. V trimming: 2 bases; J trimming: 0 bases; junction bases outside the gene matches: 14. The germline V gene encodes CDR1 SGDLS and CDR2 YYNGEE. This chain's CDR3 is CASSVNPGTSDTSSYNEQFF. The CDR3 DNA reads TGTGCCAGCAGCGTTAATCCCGGGACTAGCGACACGAGCTCCTACAATGAGCAGTTCTTC. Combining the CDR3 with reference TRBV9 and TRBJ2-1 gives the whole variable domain DSGVTQTPKHLITATGQRVTLRCSPRSGDLSVYWYQQSLDQGLQFLIQYYNGEERAKGNILERFSAQQFPDLHSELNLSSLELGDSALYFCASSVNPGTSDTSSYNEQFFGPGTRLTVL.

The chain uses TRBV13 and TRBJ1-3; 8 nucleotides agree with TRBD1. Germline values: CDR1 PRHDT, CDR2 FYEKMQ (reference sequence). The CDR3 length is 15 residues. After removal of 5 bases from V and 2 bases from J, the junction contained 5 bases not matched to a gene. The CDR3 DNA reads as TGTGCCAGCAGCGCGCAGGGGGCGGCTGGAAACACCATATATTTT. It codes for CASSAQGAAGNTIYF.

CDR3: CASSLISGAGELFF. CDR3 in DNA: TGTGCCAGCAGCTTAATTTCGGGGGCCGGGGAGCTGTTTTTT. The gene calls are TRBV7-8 and TRBJ2-2, with D possibly matching TRBD2 (6 bases). This CDR3 is 14 amino acids long. V was pared by 2 bases and J by 6 bases, with 10 bases between. The V gene's germline CDR1 is SGHVS and CDR2 FQNEAQ. Combining the CDR3 with reference TRBV7-8 and TRBJ2-2 gives the whole variable domain GAGVSQSPRYKVAKRGQDVALRCDPISGHVSLFWYQQALGQGPEFLTYFQNEAQLDKSGLPSDRFFAERPEGSVSTLKIQRTQQEDSAVYLCASSLISGAGELFFGEGSRLTVL.

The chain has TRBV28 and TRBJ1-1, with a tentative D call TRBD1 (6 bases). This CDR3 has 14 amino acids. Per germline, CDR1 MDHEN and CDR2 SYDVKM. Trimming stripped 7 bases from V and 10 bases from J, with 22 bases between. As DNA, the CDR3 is TGTGCCAGCACGACCGGGGGGGCCCAGGAGGTAGCTTTCTTT. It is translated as CASTTGGAQEVAFF.

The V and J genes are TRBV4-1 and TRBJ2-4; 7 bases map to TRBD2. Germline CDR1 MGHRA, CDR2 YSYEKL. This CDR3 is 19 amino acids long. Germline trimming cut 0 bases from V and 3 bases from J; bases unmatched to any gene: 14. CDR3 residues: CASSQEDFGLGPRKNIQYF. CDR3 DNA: TGCGCCAGCAGCCAAGAAGATTTCGGACTAGGCCCACGCAAAAACATTCAGTACTTC.

CDR3 sequence: CASSSIGSGTPLEQYF. The CDR3 nucleotides read TGCGCCAGCAGCTCGATCGGTTCCGGGACCCCTCTCGAGCAGTACTTC. This chain links TRBV5-1 with TRBJ2-7, with D perhaps assigned TRBD1 or TRBD2 (5 bases each). Trimming stripped 3 bases from V and 6 bases from J, with 22 bases between. The CDR3 covers 16 residues. Looked up from germline, CDR1 is SGHRS and CDR2 is YFSETQ.